The 17 T cell receptor beta chains presented below share a single source sample, sequenced in a study of blood T cell repertoires in COVID-19. Using immunoSEQ multiplex PCR, the repertoire was profiled, and TCRdb retains in-frame clones only, with some absent. This table holds some 300,000 clones, 70% to 90% found once. The sample taken for sequencing was PBMCs or T cells enriched from blood (not recorded which). Receptor source: a young man who had recovered from COVID-19.

V gene TRBV19 combines with J gene TRBJ2-2; D unclear. The CDR3 runs 13 residues. V dropped 3 bases and J dropped 4 bases, with 6 bases sitting between them. Germline V lookup: CDR1 LNHDA, CDR2 SQIVND (reference sequence). As DNA, the CDR3 is TGTGCCAGTAGTATCGGAGTCACCGGGGAGCTGTTTTTT. Its protein is CASSIGVTGELFF.

The V call is TRBV11-2, the J call TRBJ2-2; D is unresolved. Trimming left V 4 bases short and J 0 bases short, with 3 bases between. This CDR3 has 13 residues. CDR1 is SGHAT and CDR2 is FQNNGV in the germline V gene. The CDR3 region has the DNA TGTGCCAGCAGCTCGGCGAACACCGGGGAGCTGTTTTTT. The encoded protein is CASSSANTGELFF.

The chain links TRBV10-3 to TRBJ2-5, with TRBD1 matching over 7 bases. Germline values: CDR1 ENHRY, CDR2 SYGVKD. The CDR3 covers 15 residues. The junction had 5 bases not matched to a gene; V was cut back by 2 bases and J by 2 bases. The CDR3 DNA reads as TGTGCCATCAGTGAGCCAGGCAGGGGGCAAGAGACCCAGTACTTC. It is translated as CAISEPGRGQETQYF.

Here the CDR3 reads CASSVVRDRKHYGYTF. The CDR3 DNA follows: TGTGCCAGTAGTGTTGTCAGGGACAGAAAGCACTATGGCTACACCTTC. The chain carries TRBV19 and TRBJ1-2; TRBD1 matches at 7 bases. V gave up 5 bases and J gave up 3 bases; unmatched junction bases: 12. CDR3 length: 16 amino acids. Germline values: CDR1 LNHDA, CDR2 SQIVND (reference sequence).

This chain uses TRBV5-1 with TRBJ2-7, with D possibly TRBD2 on 5 matching bases. CDR3 length: 16 residues. CDR1 is SGHRS, CDR2 YFSETQ, per germline. V was pared by 4 bases and J by 5 bases, with 22 bases between. CDR3: CASSPSVWETLNEQYF. CDR3 nucleotide sequence: TGCGCCAGCAGCCCGTCGGTGTGGGAGACCCTGAACGAGCAGTACTTC.

This chain links TRBV4-1 with TRBJ2-2; TRBD2 agrees at 10 bases. With 0 bases clipped from V and 10 bases from J, the junction kept 8 bases outside the gene matches. The CDR3 has 16 residues. Germline V lookup: CDR1 MGHRA, CDR2 YSYEKL. CDR3 in DNA: TGCGCCAGCAGCCAAGATACCCTAGCGGGAGTGCCGGAGCTGTTTTTT. It yields the protein CASSQDTLAGVPELFF.

This chain uses TRBV19 with TRBJ1-4; 7 bases map to TRBD1. The trim removed 5 bases at V and 4 bases at J, leaving 7 bases unmatched. The CDR3 sequence is 15 residues long. Germline V gives CDR1 LNHDA, CDR2 SQIVND (reference sequence). CDR3 residues: CASSRQGYYNEKLFF. The CDR3 bases are TGTGCCAGTAGTCGACAGGGTTATTATAATGAAAAACTGTTTTTT. The full variable domain, with the rest looked up from reference TRBV19 and TRBJ1-4, is DGGITQSPKYLFRKEGQNVTLSCEQNLNHDAMYWYRQDPGQGLRLIYYSQIVNDFQKGDIAEGYSVSREKKESFPLTVTSAQKNPTAFYLCASSRQGYYNEKLFFGSGTQLSVL.

The gene calls are TRBV24-1 and TRBJ1-6; TRBD1 is a possible D gene (5 bases). Germline V CDR1 and CDR2: KGHDR, SFDVKD. V lost 3 bases and J 4 bases, leaving 6 bases between the germline ends. The CDR3 has 14 amino acids. The CDR3 sequence is CATSDAGYNSPLHF. The CDR3 coding sequence is TGTGCCACCAGTGATGCAGGGTATAATTCACCCCTCCACTTT.

V gene TRBV10-1 combines with J gene TRBJ1-5; D may be TRBD1 (6 bases). The germline V and J ends were trimmed by 2 bases and 7 bases, with 18 bases remaining between them. Germline V gene data show CDR1 as WNHNN and CDR2 as SYGVQD (reference sequence). This CDR3 has 16 amino acids. The CDR3 DNA is TGCGCCAGCAGTGAGGGATCGTCAGGGGCAAAGCAGCCCCAGCATTTT. It translates to CASSEGSSGAKQPQHF.

A single count supports this clone. The CDR3 DNA reads TGTGCCTGGAGTCGCGGACAGGGGAGGCAGCCCCAGCATTTT. This sequence encodes CAWSRGQGRQPQHF. The chain links TRBV30 to TRBJ1-5, with 9 bases aligning to TRBD1. CDR1 and CDR2 (germline): GTSNPN, SVGIG (reference sequence). This CDR3 is built from 14 residues. V dropped 2 bases and J dropped 7; count of bases not matched to a gene: 6.

The genes are TRBV7-8 and TRBJ2-3, with 9 bases that match TRBD1. This CDR3 is built from 15 residues. The germline V gene has CDR1 SGHVS and CDR2 FQNEAQ. V shed 5 bases, J shed 4 bases, and the junction held 7 bases outside the gene matches. The CDR3 bases are TGTGCCAGCAGCCCTCGACAGGGGGTCGCAGATACGCAGTATTTT. Translated, it gives CASSPRQGVADTQYF.

This clone was observed a few times. The gene calls are TRBV6-5 and TRBJ1-2, with D possibly being TRBD1 (5 bases). Trimming took 7 bases from V and 3 from J, leaving 15 bases between them. Per the germline V gene, CDR1 is MNHEY and CDR2 is SVGAGI. This CDR3 comprises 14 residues. CDR3: CASTWGPGDYGYTF. In nucleotides, the CDR3 is TGTGCCAGCACCTGGGGCCCGGGTGACTATGGCTACACCTTC.

This clone was recorded once. The CDR3 loop reads CASSDRGWTNEKLFF. Written as DNA, the CDR3 is TGTGCCAGCAGCGACAGGGGTTGGACTAATGAAAAACTGTTTTTT. V usage is TRBV5-6 and J usage is TRBJ1-4, with 8 bases matching TRBD1. The CDR3 loop spans 15 amino acids. Losses at the gene ends were 4 bases for V and 2 bases for J; bases not matched to a gene: 4. Germline CDR1 reads SGHDT; CDR2 reads YYEEEE.

The CDR3 loop is CASSLAFEEGQGDGTEAFF. The CDR3 coding sequence is TGTGCCAGCAGCTTAGCGTTTGAGGAGGGACAGGGGGATGGCACTGAAGCTTTCTTT. This sequence joins TRBV11-2 and TRBJ1-1, with 11 bases matching TRBD1. The germline gives CDR1 SGHAT, CDR2 FQNNGV. The CDR3 sequence is 19 residues long. Trimming removed 1 base from V and 4 bases from J; junction bases left unmatched: 14.

A few counts support this clone. The CDR3 here is CASSPTEGYTF. The CDR3, as DNA: TGTGCCAGCAGCCCCACTGAGGGCTACACCTTC. This chain joins TRBV7-8 and TRBJ1-2; D gene uncertain. The V end lost 5 bases, the J end lost 8 bases, and 9 bases lay between the germline ends. Germline V gives CDR1 SGHVS, CDR2 FQNEAQ. This CDR3 spans 11 amino acids.

This rearrangement joins TRBV10-2 to TRBJ2-7; D may be TRBD2 (6 bases). V was clipped by 3 bases and J by 5 bases, with 11 bases between them. This CDR3 contains 13 residues. Germline assignment: CDR1 WSHSY and CDR2 SAAADI. Here the CDR3 reads CASSEWRAHEQYF. CDR3 sequence (DNA): TGCGCCAGCAGTGAATGGAGGGCCCACGAGCAGTACTTC.

The J gene is TRBJ1-3, the V gene TRBV11-2; D may be TRBD1 (6 bases). Trimming took 4 bases from V and 0 from J, leaving 22 bases between them. The CDR3 has 19 residues. Germline CDR1 reads SGHAT; CDR2 reads FQNNGV. CDR3 sequence (DNA): TGTGCCAGCAGCTCCCCTGGGCGGGGGGGCCTTCGCTCTGGAAACACCATATATTTT. Its translation is CASSSPGRGGLRSGNTIYF.